Presented here are 22 T cell receptor beta chains from one specimen sequenced in a study of CD8 T cells in Susac syndrome (dated by TCRdb to the late 2010s). Receptors were amplified or captured by the immunoSEQ multiplex PCR assay. RNA was extracted with the RNeasy kit and roughly 0.5 to 1 ug was reverse transcribed using random hexamers. The public reads were quality trimmed at Q25 with fastp and then assembled into clones with MiXCR by TCRdb, keeping productive beta chains. Identical CDR3 proteins give one entry, which carries the most common genes and DNA. For this sample the table gives 150,000 to 200,000 distinct CDR3 sequences, of which about 96% were detected only once. Around 0.12% of the sample lies in the top ten. Sequenced material: CD4+ T cells from PBMCs. The origin of the receptors is a human donor with Susac syndrome.

The chain couples TRBV5-1 to TRBJ2-5; TRBD2 matches 8 bases. The junction had 10 bases not matched to a gene; V was cut back by 5 bases and J by 1 base. This CDR3 spans 16 amino acids. Germline CDR1 SGHRS, CDR2 YFSETQ. CDR3 sequence: CASRDLSGSSQETQYF. For the CDR3, the DNA is TGCGCCAGCAGGGATTTGAGCGGGAGCTCCCAAGAGACCCAGTACTTC.

The genes are TRBV15 and TRBJ2-1, with D possibly TRBD2 on 11 matching bases. Germline assignment: CDR1 LNHNV and CDR2 YYDKDF (reference sequence). The CDR3 sequence is 18 residues long. Trimming stripped 8 bases from V and 6 bases from J, with 29 bases between. CDR3 residues: CATADRGNSGRALNEQFF. In nucleotides, the CDR3 is TGTGCCACCGCGGACAGGGGGAATAGCGGGAGGGCCCTCAATGAGCAGTTCTTC.

This sequence joins TRBV25-1 and TRBJ2-1, with 10 bases that match TRBD1. This CDR3 region has 14 residues. Germline values: CDR1 MGHDK, CDR2 SYGVNS. After removal of 5 bases from V and 10 bases from J, the junction contained 8 bases not matched to a gene. The CDR3 coding sequence is TGTGCCAGCAGTCCAGGACAGGGGGTTCGGGAGCAGTTCTTC. This gives the protein CASSPGQGVREQFF.

This chain connects TRBV4-3 to TRBJ2-3; 14 bases map to TRBD2. J was trimmed by 5 bases and V by 8 bases; bases with no gene match: 0. CDR1 LGHNA and CDR2 YSLEER come from the germline V gene. CDR3 size: 13 residues. CDR3: CASGLAGGDTQYF. CDR3 DNA: TGCGCCAGCGGACTAGCGGGGGGAGATACGCAGTATTTT.

The genes are TRBV28 and TRBJ2-7; 11 bases agree with TRBD1. J gave up 4 bases and V 2 bases, and 10 bases lay outside the gene matches. The germline CDR1 and CDR2 sequences are MDHEN and SYDVKM. The length of the CDR3 is 17 residues. The CDR3 protein is CASSLLSGTGGGYEQYF. In DNA, the CDR3 is TGTGCCAGCAGTTTACTGAGTGGGACAGGGGGAGGGTACGAGCAGTACTTC.

The J gene is TRBJ1-2, the V gene TRBV30, with D maybe TRBD1 (6 bases). The CDR3 runs 15 residues. Trimming removed 6 bases at V and 6 bases at J, with 23 bases between. Germline V CDR1 and CDR2: GTSNPN, SVGIG (reference sequence). CDR3 DNA sequence: TGTGCCTGCCTAAGGACGTTCAGGGGCGGTGATGGCTACACCTTC. It is translated as CACLRTFRGGDGYTF.

V is TRBV24-1 and J is TRBJ2-3; a weak D match, TRBD1 (8 bases). There are 16 residues in the CDR3. Germline CDR1 KGHDR, CDR2 SFDVKD. V was clipped by 3 bases and J by 7 bases, with 19 bases between them. The CDR3 reads CATSDRTGGGLNTQYF. The CDR3 DNA follows: TGTGCCACCAGTGATCGTACAGGGGGAGGGTTGAATACGCAGTATTTT.

The CDR3 is CSSRNTQYF. CDR3 sequence (DNA): TGTTCTTCGAGGAATACGCAGTATTTT. The V call is TRBV7-9, the J call TRBJ2-3; D is unclear. Germline loops: CDR1 SEHNR, CDR2 FQNEAQ (reference sequence). The CDR3 contains 9 residues.

DNA for the CDR3: TGTGCCAGCAGCCATGGGGGTTCACCCCTCCACTTT. Amino acids: CASSHGGSPLHF. The V gene is TRBV12-3 or TRBV12-4, the J gene TRBJ1-6, with D tentatively TRBD1 (5 bases). This CDR3 region has 12 residues. Between the trimmed V and J ends, which lost 6 bases and 9 bases, there was a span of 9 bases.

The V and J genes are TRBV20-1 and TRBJ2-3; TRBD2 agrees at 7 bases. Unmatched junction bases numbered 11, after V lost 5 bases and J lost 0 bases. The CDR3 covers 16 residues. CDR1 DFQATT and CDR2 SNEGSKA come from the germline V gene (reference sequence). DNA of the CDR3: TGCAGTGCTCCCAAGTATAGCGGGTCTAGCACAGATACGCAGTATTTT. This codes for CSAPKYSGSSTDTQYF.

This chain joins TRBV12-3 or TRBV12-4 and TRBJ1-2; D remains unclear. The V end lost 2 bases, the J end lost 6 bases, and 10 bases lay between the germline ends. CDR3 size: 13 residues. CDR3 coding DNA: TGTGCCAGCAGTTTATGGGGTACGGATGGCTACACCTTC. Its protein is CASSLWGTDGYTF.

The chain employs TRBV20-1 and TRBJ2-2; TRBD2 matches at 9 bases. Germline V CDR1 and CDR2: DFQATT, SNEGSKA (reference sequence). The CDR3 consists of 14 residues. V lost 3 bases, J lost 6 bases, and 5 bases stayed unmatched. The CDR3 DNA is TGCAGTGCTAGCAGCGGGAGGAGGGCCGGGGAGCTGTTTTTT. Translating gives CSASSGRRAGELFF.

The chain combines TRBV7-9 with TRBJ2-7, with 15 bases that match TRBD2. Germline V gives CDR1 SEHNR, CDR2 FQNEAQ (reference sequence). V dropped 5 bases and J dropped 5; count of bases not matched to a gene: 7. The CDR3 runs to 16 residues. CDR3 sequence reads: CASSPGLAGGMDEQYF. For the CDR3, the DNA is TGTGCCAGCAGCCCGGGACTAGCGGGAGGAATGGACGAGCAGTACTTC.

This clonotype is a singleton in its sample. This sequence joins TRBV20-1 and TRBJ1-4; D is possibly TRBD1 (6 bases). The V and J ends lost 0 bases and 6 bases respectively, with 14 bases between them. CDR3 size: 15 residues. Germline values: CDR1 DFQATT, CDR2 SNEGSKA (reference sequence). The CDR3 region is CSARDPGQIDEKLFF. CDR3 coding DNA: TGCAGTGCTAGAGATCCAGGACAGATAGATGAAAAACTGTTTTTT.

The chain carries TRBV7-9 and TRBJ1-1, with D possibly TRBD1 on 6 matching bases. The germline V gene encodes CDR1 SEHNR and CDR2 FQNEAQ (reference sequence). V was trimmed by 5 bases and J by 3 bases, leaving 10 bases between them. The CDR3 has 13 amino acids. CDR3 region: CASSAGGHTEAFF. CDR3 sequence (DNA): TGTGCCAGCAGCGCCGGGGGCCACACTGAAGCTTTCTTT.

Here the CDR3 reads CAWSSGQETQYF. The CDR3 DNA sequence: TGTGCCTGGAGTAGCGGACAAGAGACCCAGTACTTC. The chain is built from TRBV30 and TRBJ2-5; TRBD2 might be the D (5 bases). Trimming removed 2 bases at V and 2 bases at J, with 6 bases between. CDR3 size: 12 residues. Germline V gives CDR1 GTSNPN, CDR2 SVGIG (reference sequence).

The chain links TRBV20-1 to TRBJ1-1; D unresolved. This CDR3 is 15 amino acids long. From germline, CDR1 is DFQATT and CDR2 SNEGSKA (reference sequence). The ends were cut back, 1 base at V and 0 bases at J, with 12 bases in the middle. The DNA for the CDR3 is TGCAGTGCTAGAGCGGACGGAGCTCTGAACACTGAAGCTTTCTTT. The encoded protein is CSARADGALNTEAFF.

The chain is built from TRBV9 and TRBJ1-3, with D unclear. The CDR3 is made up of 16 amino acids. Germline-derived CDR1 and CDR2 are SGDLS and YYNGEE. The V end was cut by 6 bases, the J end by 0 bases, with 16 bases between. This CDR3 reads CASNPTGGSSGNTIYF. CDR3 nucleotides: TGTGCCAGCAACCCCACTGGCGGTAGCTCTGGAAACACCATATATTTT.

The chain employs TRBV7-2 and TRBJ2-7; D not certain. Trimming removed 1 base from V and 3 bases from J, with 7 bases in between. The CDR3 contains 13 residues. The V gene's germline CDR1 is SGHTA and CDR2 FQGNSA. The CDR3 loop is CASSLGGIYEQYV. CDR3 DNA: TGTGCCAGCAGCTTAGGAGGTATCTACGAGCAGTACGTC.

V usage is TRBV30 and J usage is TRBJ1-2; 9 nucleotides agree with TRBD1. CDR1 and CDR2 from the germline V gene are GTSNPN and SVGIG (reference sequence). Germline trimming cut 3 bases from V and 4 bases from J; bases unmatched to any gene: 3. The CDR3 sequence is 13 residues long. The CDR3 nucleotides are TGTGCCTGGAGAGGACAGGGGAGCTATGGCTACACCTTC. Amino acid sequence: CAWRGQGSYGYTF. Combining the CDR3 with reference TRBV30 and TRBJ1-2 gives the whole variable domain SQTIHQWPATLVQPVGSPLSLECTVEGTSNPNLYWYRQAAGRGLQLLFYSVGIGQISSEVPQNLSASRPQDRQFILSSKKLLLSDSGFYLCAWRGQGSYGYTFGSGTRLTVV.

V and J are TRBV6-2 or TRBV6-3 and TRBJ2-7; TRBD1 might be the D (6 bases). The V gene lost 2 bases and the J gene lost 2 bases, with 10 bases spanning the gap. CDR1 is MNHEY and CDR2 is SVGEGT in the germline V gene. The CDR3 is 14 amino acids. The CDR3 DNA is TGTGCCAGCAGTTACGCAGGGACAACCTACGAGCAGTACTTC. Its translation: CASSYAGTTYEQYF.

This chain joins TRBV11-2 and TRBJ2-5, with D unclear. The CDR3 loop spans 11 amino acids. Germline-derived CDR1 and CDR2 are SGHAT and FQNNGV. Trimming removed 3 bases from V and 5 bases from J, with 4 bases in between. Here the CDR3 reads CASSFTETQYF. The CDR3 DNA is TGTGCCAGCAGCTTTACCGAGACCCAGTACTTC.